Each of the 9 T cell receptor beta chains below was sequenced from the same sample in a study of long-term antiretroviral therapy in people with HIV. An immunoSEQ assay, version v3.0, was performed at survey level. Clones were sequenced by immunoSEQ multiplex PCR, and TCRdb holds only the in-frame ones, with some missing. The repertoire includes 25,000 to 35,000 clones, approximately 91% of them detected once, and roughly 7% sits in the top ten. The sequenced sample was unsorted PBMCs, obtained approximately 5 years before starting antiretroviral therapy. The receptors were gathered from a man aged 45 to 65 with HIV.

V is TRBV27 and J is TRBJ2-1; 13 nucleotides agree with TRBD2. The CDR3 is made up of 18 amino acids. J was trimmed by 10 bases and V by 6 bases; bases with no gene match: 18. The germline V gene encodes CDR1 MNHEY and CDR2 SMNVEV (reference sequence). The DNA for the CDR3 is TGTGCCAGCAGCCCAACACGGCTGGGACTAGCGGGATCACGCGAGCAGTTCTTC. This encodes CASSPTRLGLAGSREQFF.

In DNA form, the CDR3 reads TGCGCCAGCAGCTTGCCCGACAGTCCCTCTGGGGCCAACGTCCTGACTTTC. This codes for CASSLPDSPSGANVLTF. The chain employs TRBV5-1 and TRBJ2-6, with a possible D match to TRBD1 (5 bases). Germline CDR1 SGHRS, CDR2 YFSETQ. CDR3 length: 17 residues. Trimming pared 1 base from V and 0 bases from J, leaving 11 bases between.

The chain joins TRBV10-3 to TRBJ2-3; D call uncertain. The germline V gene encodes CDR1 ENHRY and CDR2 SYGVKD. The length of the CDR3 is 12 residues. Trimming left V 1 base short and J 5 bases short, with 4 bases between. In DNA form, the CDR3 reads TGTGCCATCAGTGAGTACCGAGATACGCAGTATTTT. Its protein product is CAISEYRDTQYF.

The chain uses TRBV28 and TRBJ2-6; tentative D call: TRBD2 (6 bases). This CDR3 has 17 residues. V was trimmed by 1 base and J by 0 bases, leaving 10 bases between them. Germline CDR1 MDHEN, CDR2 SYDVKM. The CDR3 nucleotides are TGTGCCAGCAGTTTATTTGGGGGGAGCTCTGGGGCCAACGTCCTGACTTTC. It is translated as CASSLFGGSSGANVLTF.

This clone was seen only a few times. This chain links TRBV20-1 with TRBJ1-2; the D is unclear. The germline V gene encodes CDR1 DFQATT and CDR2 SNEGSKA (reference sequence). This CDR3 is 10 amino acids long. V lost 1 base, J lost 11 bases, and 8 bases lay in between. CDR3 amino acids: CSARGVQYTF. In DNA, the CDR3 is TGCAGTGCTAGAGGGGTCCAGTACACCTTC.

The genes are TRBV5-1 and TRBJ2-1, with 10 bases identical to TRBD2. The germline gives CDR1 SGHRS, CDR2 YFSETQ. The CDR3 length is 16 residues. The V and J ends lost 2 bases and 2 bases, in that order; junction bases with no gene match: 4. DNA of the CDR3: TGCGCCAGCAGCTTCACGGGACTAGCGACCTACAATGAGCAGTTCTTC. Amino acids: CASSFTGLATYNEQFF.

The chain links TRBV5-4 to TRBJ2-3; D remains unclear. This CDR3 contains 14 residues. Trimming shortened V by 5 bases and J by 0 bases, and 10 bases separated the two germline ends. Germline CDR1 reads SGHNT; CDR2 reads YYREEE (reference sequence). This CDR3 is CASRVQLSTDTQYF. The CDR3 DNA reads as TGTGCCAGCAGGGTACAGCTTAGCACAGATACGCAGTATTTT.

The rearrangement uses TRBV28 and TRBJ1-4, with no clear D. The CDR3 has 15 amino acids. The germline V and J ends were trimmed by 5 bases and 0 bases, with 10 bases remaining between them. Germline CDR1 is MDHEN and CDR2 is SYDVKM. This CDR3 reads CASSRSSATNEKLFF. Here the CDR3 DNA reads TGTGCCAGCAGTCGATCCTCCGCAACTAATGAAAAACTGTTTTTT. Full variable domain (rest looked up from reference TRBV28 and TRBJ1-4): DVKVTQSSRYLVKRTGEKVFLECVQDMDHENMFWYRQDPGLGLRLIYFSYDVKMKEKGDIPEGYSVSREKKERFSLILESASTNQTSMYLCASSRSSATNEKLFFGSGTQLSVL.

The chain has TRBV2 and TRBJ2-3; unclear D gene. From germline, CDR1 is SNHLY and CDR2 FYNNEI. This CDR3 has 15 amino acids. V lost 6 bases and J 3 bases, leaving 16 bases between the germline ends. CDR3: CASRLGYAATDTQYF. CDR3 nucleotide sequence: TGTGCCAGCAGGTTAGGATATGCGGCGACAGATACGCAGTATTTT.